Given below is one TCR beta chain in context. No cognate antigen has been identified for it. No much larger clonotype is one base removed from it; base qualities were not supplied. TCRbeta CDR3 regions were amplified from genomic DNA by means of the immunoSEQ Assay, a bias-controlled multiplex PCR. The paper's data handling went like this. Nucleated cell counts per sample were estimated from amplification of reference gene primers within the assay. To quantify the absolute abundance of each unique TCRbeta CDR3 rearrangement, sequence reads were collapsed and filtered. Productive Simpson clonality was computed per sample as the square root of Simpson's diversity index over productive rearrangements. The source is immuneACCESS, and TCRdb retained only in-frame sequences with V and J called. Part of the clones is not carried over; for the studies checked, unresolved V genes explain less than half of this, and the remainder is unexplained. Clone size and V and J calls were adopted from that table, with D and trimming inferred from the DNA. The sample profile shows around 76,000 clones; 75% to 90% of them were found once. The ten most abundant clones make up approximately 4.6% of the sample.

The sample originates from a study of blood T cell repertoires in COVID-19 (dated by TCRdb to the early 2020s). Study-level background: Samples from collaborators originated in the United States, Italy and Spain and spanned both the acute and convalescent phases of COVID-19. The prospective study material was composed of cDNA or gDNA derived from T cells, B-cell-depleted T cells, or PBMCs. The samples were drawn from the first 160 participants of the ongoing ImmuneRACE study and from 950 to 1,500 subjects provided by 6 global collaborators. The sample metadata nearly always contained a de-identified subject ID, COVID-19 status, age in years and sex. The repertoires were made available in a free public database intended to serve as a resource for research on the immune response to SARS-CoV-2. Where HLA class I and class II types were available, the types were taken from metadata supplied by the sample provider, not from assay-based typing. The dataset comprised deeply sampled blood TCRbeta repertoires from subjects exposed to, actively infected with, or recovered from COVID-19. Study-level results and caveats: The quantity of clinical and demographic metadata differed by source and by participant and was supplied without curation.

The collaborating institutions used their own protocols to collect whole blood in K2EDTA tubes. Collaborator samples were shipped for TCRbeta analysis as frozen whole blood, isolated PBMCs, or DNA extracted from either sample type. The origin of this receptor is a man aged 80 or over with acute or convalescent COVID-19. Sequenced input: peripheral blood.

The CDR3 has the sequence CAISEVANYEQYF. At the DNA level, the sequence is TGTGCCATCAGTGAGGTGGCAAATTACGAGCAGTACTTC. The sequence links TRBV10-3 to TRBJ2-7; the D gene cannot be resolved reliably. Trimming takes 2 bases from V and 4 bases from J, and the germline ends sit 9 bases apart. Per the germline V gene, ENHRY is the CDR1 and SYGVKD is the CDR2. From its cysteine to its phenylalanine, the CDR3 spans 13 amino acids. Here the CDR3 DNA is all that survives: 39 bases in frame from base 1.